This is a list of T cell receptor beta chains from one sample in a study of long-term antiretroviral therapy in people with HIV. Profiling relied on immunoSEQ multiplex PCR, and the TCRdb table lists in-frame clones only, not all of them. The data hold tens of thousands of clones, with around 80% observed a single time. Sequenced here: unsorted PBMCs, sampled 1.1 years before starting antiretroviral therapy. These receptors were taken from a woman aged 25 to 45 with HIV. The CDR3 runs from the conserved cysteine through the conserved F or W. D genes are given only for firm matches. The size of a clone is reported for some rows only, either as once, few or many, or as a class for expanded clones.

cdr3_nt: TGTGCCAGCAGCTTAGGCTCGGGGGGCGAAAAACAACCCCAAGAGACCCAGTACTTC
cdr3_aa: CASSLGSGGEKQPQETQYF
d_call: -
j_call: TRBJ2-5
clone_size: -
v_call: TRBV11-2

cdr3_nt: TGTGCCAGCAGTGAATGGAAGGCTAGCACAGATACGCAGTATTTT
cdr3_aa: CASSEWKASTDTQYF
d_call: -
j_call: TRBJ2-3
clone_size: -
v_call: TRBV6-1

cdr3_nt: TGTGCCATCAGCGGTCTAGCGGGGGGAGCGGGGGAGCTGTTTTTT
cdr3_aa: CAISGLAGGAGELFF
d_call: TRBD2
j_call: TRBJ2-2
clone_size: few
v_call: TRBV10-3

cdr3_nt: -
cdr3_aa: CASSFGPGGTQYF
d_call: -
j_call: TRBJ2-5
clone_size: once
v_call: TRBV27

cdr3_nt: TGCGCCAGCAGCCCAGGGACACGTGAAGGCAATGAGCAGTTCTTC
cdr3_aa: CASSPGTREGNEQFF
d_call: -
j_call: TRBJ2-1
clone_size: -
v_call: TRBV5-1

cdr3_nt: TGTGCCTGGAGCGACAGCTACTTTACTGAAGCTTTCTTT
cdr3_aa: CAWSDSYFTEAFF
d_call: -
j_call: TRBJ1-1
clone_size: -
v_call: TRBV30

cdr3_nt: TGTGCCAGCTCACCGGCGCAGCACACTGAAGCTTTCTTT
cdr3_aa: CASSPAQHTEAFF
d_call: -
j_call: TRBJ1-1
clone_size: -
v_call: TRBV18

cdr3_nt: TGTGCCAGCACTGACTTTCCTGTTGGAAATCAGCCCCAGCATTTT
cdr3_aa: CASTDFPVGNQPQHF
d_call: -
j_call: TRBJ1-5
clone_size: -
v_call: TRBV5-5

cdr3_nt: TGTGCCTGGGGGGGAATGGGGCTCACTGAAGCTTTCTTT
cdr3_aa: CAWGGMGLTEAFF
d_call: -
j_call: TRBJ1-1
clone_size: -
v_call: TRBV30

cdr3_nt: TGCGCCAGCAGCCAAGCACCGGGACAGCCTTCCTACGAGCAGTACTTC
cdr3_aa: CASSQAPGQPSYEQYF
d_call: TRBD1
j_call: TRBJ2-7
clone_size: -
v_call: TRBV4-1

cdr3_nt: TGTGCCAGCTCACTGAGCTCCTACGAGCAGTACTTC
cdr3_aa: CASSLSSYEQYF
d_call: -
j_call: TRBJ2-7
clone_size: -
v_call: TRBV18

cdr3_nt: TGTGCCAGCAGCTTGCGTCAGGGTATCGGGTGGGACATTCAGTACTTC
cdr3_aa: CASSLRQGIGWDIQYF
d_call: -
j_call: TRBJ2-4
clone_size: -
v_call: TRBV5-4

cdr3_nt: TGTGCCAGCAGCTTGTTAGGGGTCCCCTACGAGCAGTACTTC
cdr3_aa: CASSLLGVPYEQYF
d_call: -
j_call: TRBJ2-7
clone_size: -
v_call: TRBV5-4

cdr3_nt: TGTGCCAGCAGTCTCGGGGGAGGAAACTATGGCTACACCTTC
cdr3_aa: CASSLGGGNYGYTF
d_call: -
j_call: TRBJ1-2
clone_size: -
v_call: TRBV27

cdr3_nt: TGTGCCAGCAGCCGGGACGTAGATTACAATGAGCAGTTCTTC
cdr3_aa: CASSRDVDYNEQFF
d_call: -
j_call: TRBJ2-1
clone_size: -
v_call: TRBV7-6

cdr3_nt: TGTGCCAGCAAGTACAGCTCGGCCGGGGAGCTGTTTTTT
cdr3_aa: CASKYSSAGELFF
d_call: -
j_call: TRBJ2-2
clone_size: few
v_call: TRBV2

cdr3_nt: TGTGCCAGCAGTTGGGGGGGTACCACAGATACGCAGTATTTT
cdr3_aa: CASSWGGTTDTQYF
d_call: TRBD2
j_call: TRBJ2-3
clone_size: -
v_call: TRBV5-1

cdr3_nt: TGTGCCAGCAGCTTACCTACCTCCTACAATGAGCAGTTCTTC
cdr3_aa: CASSLPTSYNEQFF
d_call: -
j_call: TRBJ2-1
clone_size: -
v_call: TRBV7-8

cdr3_nt: TGTGCCAGCAGTCTCACTGCCCAGCCCCAGCATTTT
cdr3_aa: CASSLTAQPQHF
d_call: -
j_call: TRBJ1-5
clone_size: -
v_call: TRBV6-1

cdr3_nt: TGCGCCAGCAGCTTGGAGGGCAACCGTGGCTACACCTTC
cdr3_aa: CASSLEGNRGYTF
d_call: -
j_call: TRBJ1-2
clone_size: -
v_call: TRBV5-1

cdr3_nt: TGTGCCAGTAAAGACAGGACTGGGGCCAACGTCCTGACTTTC
cdr3_aa: CASKDRTGANVLTF
d_call: -
j_call: TRBJ2-6
clone_size: -
v_call: TRBV19

cdr3_nt: TGTGCCAGCAGTGCTTCGACGTACAATGAGCAGTTCTTC
cdr3_aa: CASSASTYNEQFF
d_call: -
j_call: TRBJ2-1
clone_size: -
v_call: TRBV2

cdr3_nt: TGTGCCAGCAGTGAAAACAGGGGACCAAGCAATCAGCCCCAGCATTTT
cdr3_aa: CASSENRGPSNQPQHF
d_call: TRBD1
j_call: TRBJ1-5
clone_size: few
v_call: TRBV6-1

cdr3_nt: TGTGCCACCAGCATTAGCGGGGGGATCTCTGAGCAGTTCTTC
cdr3_aa: CATSISGGISEQFF
d_call: TRBD2
j_call: TRBJ2-1
clone_size: -
v_call: TRBV15

cdr3_nt: TGTGCCAGTAGTCGAAGGTCGGGGACTGAAGCTTTCTTT
cdr3_aa: CASSRRSGTEAFF
d_call: -
j_call: TRBJ1-1
clone_size: -
v_call: TRBV19

cdr3_nt: TGTGCCAGCAGCTCTTCGATTAATCAGCCCCAGCATTTT
cdr3_aa: CASSSSINQPQHF
d_call: -
j_call: TRBJ1-5
clone_size: -
v_call: TRBV27

cdr3_nt: TGTGCCAGCAGCCCCCGAGGGGGATCCTACAATGAGCAGTTCTTC
cdr3_aa: CASSPRGGSYNEQFF
d_call: -
j_call: TRBJ2-1
clone_size: -
v_call: TRBV11-2

cdr3_nt: TGTGCCAGCAGTCGACAAACCGGGGAGCTGTTTTTT
cdr3_aa: CASSRQTGELFF
d_call: -
j_call: TRBJ2-2
clone_size: -
v_call: TRBV27

cdr3_nt: TGTGCCAGCACAACGTGGGGGGGCCTGAGGGCCGACGCCTATGGCTACACCTTC
cdr3_aa: CASTTWGGLRADAYGYTF
d_call: -
j_call: TRBJ1-2
clone_size: -
v_call: TRBV19

cdr3_nt: TGTGCCAGCAGTTACCGAGGACAGGCGAGGTCTCAGTACTTC
cdr3_aa: CASSYRGQARSQYF
d_call: TRBD1
j_call: TRBJ2-4
clone_size: -
v_call: TRBV6-6

cdr3_nt: TGTGCCAGCAGCCTCACGGGGGGTCTTGCCTCTGGAAACACCATATATTTT
cdr3_aa: CASSLTGGLASGNTIYF
d_call: -
j_call: TRBJ1-3
clone_size: -
v_call: TRBV4-2